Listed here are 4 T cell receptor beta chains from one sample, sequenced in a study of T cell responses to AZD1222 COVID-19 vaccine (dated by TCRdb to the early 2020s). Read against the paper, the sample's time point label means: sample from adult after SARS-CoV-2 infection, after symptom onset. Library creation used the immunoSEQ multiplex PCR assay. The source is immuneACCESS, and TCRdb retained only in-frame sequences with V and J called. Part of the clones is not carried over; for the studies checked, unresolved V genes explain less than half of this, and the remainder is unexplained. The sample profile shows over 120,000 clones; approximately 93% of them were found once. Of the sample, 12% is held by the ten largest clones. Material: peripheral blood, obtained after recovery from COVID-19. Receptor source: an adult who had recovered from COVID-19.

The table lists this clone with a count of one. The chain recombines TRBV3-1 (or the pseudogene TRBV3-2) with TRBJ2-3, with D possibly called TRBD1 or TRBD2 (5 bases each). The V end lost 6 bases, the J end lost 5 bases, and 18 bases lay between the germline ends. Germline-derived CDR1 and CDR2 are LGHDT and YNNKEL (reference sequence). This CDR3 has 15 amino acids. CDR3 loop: CASRSTRDGGDTQYF. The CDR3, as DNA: TGTGCCAGCAGGTCTACTAGAGATGGGGGAGATACGCAGTATTTT.

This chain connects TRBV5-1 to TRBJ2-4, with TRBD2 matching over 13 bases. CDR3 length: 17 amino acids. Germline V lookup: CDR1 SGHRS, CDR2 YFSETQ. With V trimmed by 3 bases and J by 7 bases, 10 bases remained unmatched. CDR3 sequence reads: CASSSGTSGMRMNIQYF. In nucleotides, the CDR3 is TGCGCCAGCAGCTCGGGGACTAGCGGGATGAGGATGAACATTCAGTACTTC.

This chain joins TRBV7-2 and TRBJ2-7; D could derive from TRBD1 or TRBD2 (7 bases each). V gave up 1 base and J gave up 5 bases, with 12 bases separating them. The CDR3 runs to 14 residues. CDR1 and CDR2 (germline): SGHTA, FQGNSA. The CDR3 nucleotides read TGTGCCAGCAGCTTAGACAGGGGAGGGGACGAGCAGTACTTC. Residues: CASSLDRGGDEQYF.

DNA of the CDR3: TGTGCCAGCAAATTCGACAGGGGCCAGATCGGCAATCAGCCCCAGCATTTT. Protein sequence: CASKFDRGQIGNQPQHF. This chain uses TRBV2 with TRBJ1-5, with 8 nucleotides matching TRBD1. V lost 7 bases to trimming and J lost 2 bases; unmatched junction nucleotides: 13. Germline assignment: CDR1 SNHLY and CDR2 FYNNEI. This CDR3 has 17 residues. The full variable domain, its missing parts supplied by reference TRBV2 and TRBJ1-5, is EPEVTQTPSHQVTQMGQEVILRCVPISNHLYFYWYRQILGQKVEFLVSFYNNEISEKSEIFDDQFSVERPDGSNFTLKIRSTKLEDSAMYFCASKFDRGQIGNQPQHFGDGTRLSIL.